What follows are 29 T cell receptor beta chains derived from one specimen sequenced in a study of T cells in Graves' hyperthyroidism and ophthalmopathy. The investigators amplified TCR beta CDR3 regions from RNA transcripts. The TCR CDR3 was amplified in a first-round RT-PCR using the HTBI primer set. MiXCR, applied by TCRdb to the multiplex PCR reads, yields one record per CDR3 protein. This sample has 300,000 to 450,000 distinct CDR3 sequences, with less than 20% found just once. The sequenced sample consisted of blood. These receptors all stem from a man aged 18 to 30 with Graves' ophthalmopathy.

This clonotype was counted only a few times. This chain joins TRBV6-4 and TRBJ2-3; a possible D gene is TRBD2 (6 bases). Germline CDR1 and CDR2: MRHNA and SNTAGT. V was cut by 8 bases and J by 3 bases, with 15 bases left in between. This CDR3 comprises 14 residues. CDR3 loop: CASSVGEETDTQYF. The CDR3 DNA is TGTGCCAGCTCTGTGGGGGAGGAAACAGATACGCAGTATTTT.

The rearrangement joins TRBV24-1 to TRBJ1-2; 7 bases map to TRBD1. The CDR3 consists of 15 residues. V was clipped by 3 bases and J by 5 bases; unmatched bases: 8. Germline loops: CDR1 KGHDR, CDR2 SFDVKD. This CDR3 is CATSDPQGGEYGYTF. In DNA form, the CDR3 reads TGTGCCACCAGTGATCCGCAGGGGGGGGAATATGGCTACACCTTC.

This clonotype was detected ten times or more. The chain carries TRBV20-1 and TRBJ2-5; unclear D gene. The length of the CDR3 is 14 residues. Germline CDR1 and CDR2: DFQATT and SNEGSKA (reference sequence). V shed 1 base and J shed 4 bases, with 13 bases lying between them. The CDR3 loop is CSARVAGEVETQYF. The DNA of the CDR3 is TGCAGTGCTAGAGTGGCAGGAGAGGTAGAGACCCAGTACTTC.

The chain has TRBV29-1 and TRBJ1-1; 7 bases agree with TRBD1. The CDR3 runs to 13 residues. Germline V gives CDR1 SQVTM, CDR2 ANQGSEA. Unmatched junction bases numbered 3, after V lost 5 bases and J lost 0 bases. As DNA, the CDR3 is TGCAGCGTTCAGGGGACAGTGAACACTGAAGCTTTCTTT. Protein: CSVQGTVNTEAFF.

This clonotype showed up many times. The chain employs TRBV20-1 and TRBJ1-1; the D gene is possibly TRBD1 (5 bases). V was cut by 6 bases and J by 0 bases, with 11 bases left in between. From germline, CDR1 is DFQATT and CDR2 SNEGSKA (reference sequence). The CDR3 runs 13 residues. The CDR3 protein is CSANRGVNTEAFF. CDR3 coding DNA: TGCAGTGCCAATCGGGGGGTGAACACTGAAGCTTTCTTT.

Of note for this clonotype: It may be a read error: a sequence one base away is much more abundant. The rearrangement uses TRBV12-3 or TRBV12-4 and TRBJ2-3; perhaps TRBD2 as D (6 bases). CDR3 length: 16 residues. The V end was cut by 7 bases, the J end by 0 bases, with 17 bases between. The CDR3 nucleotides read TGTGCCAGCAACTCTCTTTCGGGGGTTAGCACAGATACGCAGTATTTT. Translation gives CASNSLSGVSTDTQYF.

This clonotype showed up many times. The V gene is TRBV6-2 or TRBV6-3, the J gene TRBJ1-1; no firm D call. The CDR3 consists of 13 residues. Trimming left V 2 bases short and J 0 bases short, with 4 bases between. Germline lookup yields CDR1 MNHEY and CDR2 SVGEGT. CDR3 residues: CASSYRVNTEAFF. CDR3 nucleotide sequence: TGTGCCAGCAGTTACAGGGTGAACACTGAAGCTTTCTTT.

The chain couples TRBV29-1 to TRBJ1-3; no definite D call. The CDR3 consists of 14 residues. Germline-derived CDR1 and CDR2 are SQVTM and ANQGSEA. Between the trimmed V and J ends, which lost 6 bases and 1 base, there was a span of 13 bases. In DNA form, the CDR3 reads TGCAGCGTAAAAGACGGGAAATCTGGAAACACCATATATTTT. This sequence encodes CSVKDGKSGNTIYF.

This clonotype occurred a few times. V usage is TRBV10-3 and J usage is TRBJ1-5; D remains unclear. V was pared by 3 bases and J by 5 bases, with 17 bases between. This CDR3 has 16 residues. Germline V lookup: CDR1 ENHRY, CDR2 SYGVKD. The CDR3 is CAISDNFGPPDQPQHF. In DNA form, the CDR3 reads TGTGCCATCAGTGATAACTTTGGGCCACCCGATCAGCCCCAGCATTTT.

This clonotype showed up many times. The V call is TRBV5-1, the J call TRBJ1-4; a possible D gene is TRBD1 (5 bases). The CDR3 spans 17 residues. V gave up 4 bases and J gave up 1 base, with 17 bases separating them. Germline-derived CDR1 and CDR2 are SGHRS and YFSETQ. In DNA, the CDR3 is TGCGCCAGCAGCGGGGGTCGGTTCGAAGGAACTAATGAAAAACTGTTTTTT. This encodes CASSGGRFEGTNEKLFF.

There are many counts of this clonotype. The chain joins TRBV18 to TRBJ1-1, with a weak D call TRBD1 (5 bases). V shed 7 bases and J shed 1 base, with 10 bases lying between them. The germline CDR1 and CDR2 sequences are KGHSH and LQKENI. This CDR3 is built from 13 residues. This chain's CDR3 is CASFLGQNTEAFF. CDR3 sequence (DNA): TGTGCCAGCTTCCTTGGACAGAACACTGAAGCTTTCTTT.

This clonotype turned up a few times. The chain employs TRBV9 and TRBJ1-4; 8 bases line up with TRBD1. There are 15 residues in the CDR3. In germline, CDR1 is SGDLS, CDR2 YYNGEE. The trim removed 3 bases at V and 3 bases at J, leaving 4 bases unmatched. The CDR3 spells CASSDGTGPNEKLFF. CDR3 coding DNA: TGTGCCAGCAGCGACGGGACAGGTCCTAATGAAAAACTGTTTTTT.

This chain uses TRBV27 with TRBJ1-2; the D is unclear. Between the trimmed V and J ends, which lost 0 bases and 8 bases, there was a span of 4 bases. Looked up from germline, CDR1 is MNHEY and CDR2 is SMNVEV (reference sequence). This CDR3 comprises 11 residues. CDR3 nucleotide sequence: TGTGCCAGCAGTTTATCGTGGGGCTACACCTTC. Its translation: CASSLSWGYTF.

This clonotype was seen repeatedly, ten times or more. The rearrangement uses TRBV12-3 or TRBV12-4 and TRBJ2-3, with 9 bases identical to TRBD1. J lost 2 bases, V lost 5 bases, and 8 bases had no gene match. There are 16 residues in the CDR3. The CDR3 sequence is CASSPSTGGYTDTQYF. CDR3 bases: TGTGCCAGCAGTCCCTCGACAGGGGGGTACACAGATACGCAGTATTTT.

There are a few counts of this clonotype. The chain has TRBV9 and TRBJ2-3, with 14 positions matching TRBD2. After removal of 4 bases from V and 4 bases from J, the junction contained 11 bases not matched to a gene. CDR3 length: 18 residues. The germline V gene has CDR1 SGDLS and CDR2 YYNGEE. CDR3 protein: CASSLRLAGGTGADTQYF. The CDR3 DNA sequence: TGTGCCAGCAGCCTCAGACTAGCGGGGGGGACGGGCGCAGATACGCAGTATTTT.

This clonotype was recorded a few times. V usage is TRBV19 and J usage is TRBJ2-2, with unresolved D. Trimming left V 0 bases short and J 2 bases short, with 10 bases between. Germline V lookup: CDR1 LNHDA, CDR2 SQIVND (reference sequence). The CDR3 is 16 residues long. CDR3 sequence (DNA): TGTGCCAGTAGTATAGATGAAGGTCTAAACACCGGGGAGCTGTTTTTT. Its translation: CASSIDEGLNTGELFF.

This clonotype was counted between two and nine times. The chain combines TRBV7-3 with TRBJ2-2, with unresolved D. Germline V lookup: CDR1 SGHTA, CDR2 FQGTGA. Trimming took 2 bases from V and 7 from J, leaving 8 bases between them. CDR3 length: 13 residues. The CDR3 nucleotides are TGTGCCAGCAGCTTACTAGGATACGGGGAGCTGTTTTTT. It translates to CASSLLGYGELFF.

This clonotype was seen repeatedly, ten times or more. This rearrangement joins TRBV6-5 to TRBJ2-1, with 7 positions matching TRBD1. V lost 2 bases to trimming and J lost 8 bases; unmatched junction nucleotides: 9. In germline, CDR1 is MNHEY, CDR2 SVGAGI. The CDR3 is 15 amino acids. In DNA, the CDR3 is TGTGCCAGCAGTTACGCCTTTACAGGGGCTGATGAGCAGTTCTTC. Protein: CASSYAFTGADEQFF.

There are many counts of this clonotype. This rearrangement joins TRBV28 to TRBJ2-1; D is possibly TRBD1 or TRBD2 (5 bases each). The V end lost 4 bases, the J end lost 3 bases, and 16 bases lay between the germline ends. The CDR3 contains 16 residues. Germline-derived CDR1 and CDR2 are MDHEN and SYDVKM. The CDR3 DNA is TGTGCCAGCAGTTCCGACTACAGGACCAACTACAATGAGCAGTTCTTC. This gives the protein CASSSDYRTNYNEQFF.

This clonotype was seen ten or more times. The CDR3 nucleotides are TGCAGCGTTCTACCCGGGACAGGGGCCGGGGGTGAGCAGTTCTTC. This sequence encodes CSVLPGTGAGGEQFF. The genes are TRBV29-1 and TRBJ2-1; 10 bases map to TRBD1. Germline lookup yields CDR1 SQVTM and CDR2 ANQGSEA. V shed 5 bases, J shed 9 bases, and the junction held 13 bases outside the gene matches. This CDR3 contains 15 residues.

The chain joins TRBV2 to TRBJ2-3; 8 nucleotides match TRBD1. There are 15 residues in the CDR3. V was clipped by 4 bases and J by 5 bases; unmatched bases: 8. From germline, CDR1 is SNHLY and CDR2 FYNNEI. The CDR3 coding sequence is TGTGCCAGCAGTGGCAGGACAGGGTTTCGAGATACGCAGTATTTT. Its protein product is CASSGRTGFRDTQYF. The variable domain in full, completed from reference TRBV2 and TRBJ2-3, reads EPEVTQTPSHQVTQMGQEVILRCVPISNHLYFYWYRQILGQKVEFLVSFYNNEISEKSEIFDDQFSVERPDGSNFTLKIRSTKLEDSAMYFCASSGRTGFRDTQYFGPGTRLTVL.

Ten or more counts support this clonotype. The chain is built from TRBV5-6 and TRBJ1-1; 9 nucleotides agree with TRBD1. Germline V gives CDR1 SGHDT, CDR2 YYEEEE. The trim removed 6 bases at V and 7 bases at J, leaving 10 bases unmatched. The CDR3 sequence is 14 residues long. The CDR3 sequence: CASTRTGAELEAFF. Written as DNA, the CDR3 is TGTGCCAGCACCAGGACAGGGGCTGAACTTGAAGCTTTCTTT.

V usage is TRBV20-1 and J usage is TRBJ2-1; weak D call: TRBD2 (5 bases). In germline, CDR1 is DFQATT, CDR2 SNEGSKA (reference sequence). This CDR3 has 12 residues. Trimming removed 3 bases from V and 9 bases from J, with 12 bases in between. CDR3 sequence reads: CSASEPGIEQFF. The CDR3 bases are TGCAGTGCTAGTGAACCGGGGATTGAGCAGTTCTTC.

This clonotype showed up just a few times. This rearrangement joins TRBV6-1 to TRBJ2-7, with D unclear. CDR1 and CDR2 from the germline V gene are MNHNS and SASEGT. The V end lost 5 bases, the J end lost 5 bases, and 13 bases lay between the germline ends. The CDR3 runs to 13 residues. Written as DNA, the CDR3 is TGTGCCAGCAGTCAACTGGGGTCCGACGAGCAGTACTTC. Translation: CASSQLGSDEQYF.

This clonotype was seen many times. This chain uses TRBV2 with TRBJ2-1; D is unclear. The CDR3 loop spans 13 amino acids. CDR1 and CDR2 from the germline V gene are SNHLY and FYNNEI. Trimming removed 2 bases from V and 6 bases from J, with 8 bases in between. CDR3 coding DNA: TGTGCCAGCAGTGAATACCGCGGCAATGAGCAGTTCTTC. Protein product: CASSEYRGNEQFF.

This clonotype was seen a handful of times. V usage is TRBV7-2 and J usage is TRBJ1-5, with no clear D. There are 15 residues in the CDR3. Germline CDR1 and CDR2: SGHTA and FQGNSA. The V end lost 4 bases, the J end lost 1 base, and 11 bases lay between the germline ends. The CDR3 DNA is TGTGCCAGCAGCTACGTCCTGGGGAGCAATCAGCCCCAGCATTTT. The encoded protein is CASSYVLGSNQPQHF. Based on the CDR3 plus reference TRBV7-2 and TRBJ1-5, the full variable domain is GAGVSQSPSNKVTEKGKDVELRCDPISGHTALYWYRQSLGQGLEFLIYFQGNSAPDKSGLPSDRFSAERTGGSVSTLTIQRTQQEDSAVYLCASSYVLGSNQPQHFGDGTRLSIL.

The J gene is TRBJ1-3, the V gene TRBV6-1; 8 bases are shared with TRBD1. J lost 8 bases, V lost 6 bases, and 12 bases had no gene match. Looked up from germline, CDR1 is MNHNS and CDR2 is SASEGT. The CDR3 extends over 15 amino acids. The chain's CDR3 is CASSLEGQAYDTIYF. The DNA for the CDR3 is TGTGCCAGCAGCCTGGAGGGACAGGCTTATGACACCATATATTTT.

This clonotype was detected only a few times. The chain uses TRBV5-1 and TRBJ2-2; D is uncertain. The CDR3 totals 13 residues. V shed 4 bases and J shed 8 bases, with 12 bases lying between them. Germline assignment: CDR1 SGHRS and CDR2 YFSETQ. The CDR3 nucleotides are TGCGCCAGCAGCCCGGAGAACTCTGGGGAGCTGTTTTTT. It yields the protein CASSPENSGELFF.

Written as DNA, the CDR3 is TGCAGTGCCCCCCCGGGGAGGGCAGAGACCCAGTACTTC. Translating gives CSAPPGRAETQYF. V is TRBV20-1 and J is TRBJ2-5; 7 nucleotides match TRBD2. This CDR3 has 13 residues. Trimming cost V 6 bases and J 4 bases; bases outside gene matches: 8. Per the germline V gene, CDR1 is DFQATT and CDR2 is SNEGSKA (reference sequence).